This T cell receptor (beta chain) came from a study of T cells after yellow fever vaccination. One entry per CDR3 protein results from TCRdb running MiXCR on the 5' RACE reads. The sample lists hundreds of thousands of distinct CDR3 sequences, about 9.5% occurring once. With respect to this clonotype: Its antigen is currently unknown.

Germline CDR1 SGHRS, CDR2 YFSETQ. The V gene lost 1 base and the J gene lost 10 bases, with 12 bases spanning the gap. CDR3 length: 13 residues. Study-wide results and caveats: Most primary-vaccination clones recurred post-booster (approximately 96% CD4, around 90% CD8).

The clonotype comes from a man between 18 and 29 years old who received the YFV17D yellow fever vaccine. The sequenced sample was PBMCs, obtained on the day of the first yellow fever vaccination. The gene calls are TRBV5-1 and TRBJ2-1; no clear D gene. As DNA, the CDR3 is TGCGCCAGCAGCTTGCCTAGAGGAGAGGAGCAGTTCTTC. Its translation: CASSLPRGEEQFF.